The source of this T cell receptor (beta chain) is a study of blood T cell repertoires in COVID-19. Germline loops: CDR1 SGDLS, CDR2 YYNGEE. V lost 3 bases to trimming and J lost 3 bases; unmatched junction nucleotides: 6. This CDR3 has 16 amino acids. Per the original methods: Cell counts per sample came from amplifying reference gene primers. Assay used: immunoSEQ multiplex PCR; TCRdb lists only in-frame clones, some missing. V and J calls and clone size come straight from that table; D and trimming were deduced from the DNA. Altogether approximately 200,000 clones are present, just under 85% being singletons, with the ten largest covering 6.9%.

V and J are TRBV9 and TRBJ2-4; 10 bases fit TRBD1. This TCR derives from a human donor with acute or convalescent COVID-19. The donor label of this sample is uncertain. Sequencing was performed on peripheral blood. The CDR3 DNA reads TGTGCCAGCAGCGAATCGACAGGGGGCGGCAAAAACATTCAGTACTTC. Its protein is CASSESTGGGKNIQYF.